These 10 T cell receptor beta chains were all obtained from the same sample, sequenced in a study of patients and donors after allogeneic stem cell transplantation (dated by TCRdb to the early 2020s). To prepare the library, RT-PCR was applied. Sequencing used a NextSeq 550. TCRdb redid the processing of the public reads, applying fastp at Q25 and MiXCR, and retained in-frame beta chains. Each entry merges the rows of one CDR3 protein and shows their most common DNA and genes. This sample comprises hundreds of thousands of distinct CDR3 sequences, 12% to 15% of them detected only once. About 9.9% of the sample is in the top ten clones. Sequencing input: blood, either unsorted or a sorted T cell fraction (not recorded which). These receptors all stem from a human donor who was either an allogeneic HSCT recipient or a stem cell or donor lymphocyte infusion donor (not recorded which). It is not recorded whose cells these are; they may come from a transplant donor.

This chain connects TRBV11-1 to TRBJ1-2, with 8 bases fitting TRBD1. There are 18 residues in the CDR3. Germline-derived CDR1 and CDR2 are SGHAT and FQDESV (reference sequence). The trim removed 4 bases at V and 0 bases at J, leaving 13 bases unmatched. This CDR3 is CASSSNLGQGPSNYGYTF. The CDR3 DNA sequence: TGTGCCAGCAGCTCCAACCTCGGACAGGGTCCTTCTAACTATGGCTACACCTTC.

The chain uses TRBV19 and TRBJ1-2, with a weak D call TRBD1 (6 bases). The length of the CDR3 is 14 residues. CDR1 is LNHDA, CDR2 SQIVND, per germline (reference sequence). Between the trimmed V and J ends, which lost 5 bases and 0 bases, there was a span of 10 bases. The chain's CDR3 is CASSVDRSNYGYTF. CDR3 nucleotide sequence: TGTGCCAGTAGTGTTGACAGGTCTAACTATGGCTACACCTTC. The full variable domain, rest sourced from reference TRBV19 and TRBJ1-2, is DGGITQSPKYLFRKEGQNVTLSCEQNLNHDAMYWYRQDPGQGLRLIYYSQIVNDFQKGDIAEGYSVSREKKESFPLTVTSAQKNPTAFYLCASSVDRSNYGYTFGSGTRLTVV.

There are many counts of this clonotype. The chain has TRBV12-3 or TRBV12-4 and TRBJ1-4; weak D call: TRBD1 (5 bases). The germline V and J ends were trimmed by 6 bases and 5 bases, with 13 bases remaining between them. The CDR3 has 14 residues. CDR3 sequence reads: CASRAQGGNEKLFF. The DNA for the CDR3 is TGTGCCAGCAGGGCTCAGGGAGGGAATGAAAAACTGTTTTTT.

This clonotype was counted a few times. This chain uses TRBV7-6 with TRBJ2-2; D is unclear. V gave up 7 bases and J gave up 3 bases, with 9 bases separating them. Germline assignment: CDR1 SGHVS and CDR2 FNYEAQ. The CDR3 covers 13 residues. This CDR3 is CASTPLDTGELFF. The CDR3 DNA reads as TGTGCCAGCACGCCCCTCGACACCGGGGAGCTGTTTTTT.

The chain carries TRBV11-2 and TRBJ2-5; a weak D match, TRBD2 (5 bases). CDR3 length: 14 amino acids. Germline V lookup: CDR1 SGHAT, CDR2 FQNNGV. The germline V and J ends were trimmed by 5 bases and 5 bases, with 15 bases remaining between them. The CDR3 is CASSPDWDRETQYF. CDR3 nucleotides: TGTGCCAGCAGCCCGGACTGGGATCGGGAGACCCAGTACTTC.

CDR3 nucleotides: TGTGCCAGCAGCGTAGAAGGTAGCCCCCAGGAGACCCAGTACTTC. Residues: CASSVEGSPQETQYF. The rearrangement links TRBV9 to TRBJ2-5; D gene ambiguous. Deletions cut 0 bases from V and 5 bases from J, with 14 bases between. The CDR3 consists of 15 residues. The germline V gene has CDR1 SGDLS and CDR2 YYNGEE.

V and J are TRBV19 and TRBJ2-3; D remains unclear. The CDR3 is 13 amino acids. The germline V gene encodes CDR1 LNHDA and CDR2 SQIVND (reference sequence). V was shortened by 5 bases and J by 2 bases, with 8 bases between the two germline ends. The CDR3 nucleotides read TGTGCCAGTAGTCGTTCAACCACAGATACGCAGTATTTT. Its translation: CASSRSTTDTQYF.

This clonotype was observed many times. The chain's CDR3 is CASSQKGTAQPQHF. CDR3 DNA: TGTGCCAGCAGCCAGAAGGGGACTGCCCAGCCCCAGCATTTT. J is TRBJ1-5 and V is TRBV5-6, with D possibly matching TRBD1 (5 bases). The CDR3 consists of 14 residues. Trimming pared 4 bases from V and 7 bases from J, leaving 15 bases between. Germline values: CDR1 SGHDT, CDR2 YYEEEE.

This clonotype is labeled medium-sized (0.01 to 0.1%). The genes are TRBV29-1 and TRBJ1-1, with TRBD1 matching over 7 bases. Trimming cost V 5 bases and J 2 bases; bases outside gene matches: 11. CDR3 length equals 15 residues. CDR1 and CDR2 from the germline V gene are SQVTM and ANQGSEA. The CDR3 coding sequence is TGCAGCGTTCCTTCTGGGGGACAGCCAAACACTGAAGCTTTCTTT. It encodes CSVPSGGQPNTEAFF.

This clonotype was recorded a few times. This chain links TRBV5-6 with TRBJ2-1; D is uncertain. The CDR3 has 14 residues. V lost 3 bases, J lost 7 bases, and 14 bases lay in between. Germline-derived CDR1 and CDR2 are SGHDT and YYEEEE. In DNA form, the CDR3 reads TGTGCCAGCAGCTATACGGGTGCCTGGAATGAGCAGTTCTTC. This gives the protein CASSYTGAWNEQFF.